The clone carrying this T cell receptor beta chain has more than one count but fewer than ten. These data belong to a study of type 1 regulatory T cells. Looking at the study overall: T-allo10 is an in vitro-generated, Tr1-enriched CD4 T cell product specific for alloantigen.

TCRdb recomputed calls from the reads with MiXCR, one row per CDR3 protein. The sample lists 90,000 to 100,000 distinct CDR3 sequences; roughly 28% were seen once. Trimming took off 8 bases at V and 3 bases at J, with 22 bases between the two ends. This CDR3 region has 16 residues. The chain employs TRBV12-3 or TRBV12-4 and TRBJ1-2, with a weak D call TRBD1 (6 bases). The sequencing input was CD4+ T cells, either the whole sample or a sorted fraction (not recorded which). This receptor was taken from a human donor in good health. The CDR3 DNA is TGTGCCAGCGCGGGCACAGGGAAACATCCGCACTATGGCTACACCTTC. Residues: CASAGTGKHPHYGYTF.